These 23 T cell receptor beta chains came from one sample sequenced in a study of T cell responses to AZD1222 COVID-19 vaccine. The repertoire was sequenced with immunoSEQ multiplex PCR; TCRdb's copy has only in-frame clones and lacks some. The sample carries about 130,000 clones, under 90% recorded once. The starting material was peripheral blood, obtained on day 0 of AZD1222 vaccination. The source of these receptors is an adult in good health.

The chain employs TRBV15 and TRBJ1-1; D gene ambiguous. V gave up 0 bases and J gave up 5 bases, with 13 bases separating them. The germline V gene encodes CDR1 LNHNV and CDR2 YYDKDF (reference sequence). CDR3 length equals 15 residues. CDR3 loop: CATSRESRAGTEAFF. The CDR3 DNA follows: TGTGCCACCAGCAGAGAGTCTCGGGCGGGGACTGAAGCTTTCTTT.

This chain's CDR3 is CASSTSEGRITGELFF. In DNA form, the CDR3 reads TGTGCCAGCAGCACCTCCGAGGGAAGAATCACCGGGGAGCTGTTTTTT. The rearrangement links TRBV5-4 to TRBJ2-2, with D perhaps matching TRBD2 (5 bases). The CDR3 length is 16 residues. The germline V gene has CDR1 SGHNT and CDR2 YYREEE (reference sequence). V lost 4 bases and J lost 4, with 17 bases in between.

The rearrangement uses TRBV28 and TRBJ1-5, with D possibly matching TRBD1 (5 bases). Germline values: CDR1 MDHEN, CDR2 SYDVKM. V was clipped by 6 bases and J by 3 bases, with 15 bases between them. The CDR3 spans 15 residues. The CDR3 protein is CASSPRDFYNQPQHF. In DNA form, the CDR3 reads TGTGCCAGCAGCCCAAGGGACTTCTACAATCAGCCCCAGCATTTT.

J is TRBJ1-1 and V is TRBV7-3; 7 positions match TRBD1. Germline V gives CDR1 SGHTA, CDR2 FQGTGA. V trimming: 5 bases; J trimming: 2 bases; junction bases outside the gene matches: 2. The CDR3 consists of 13 residues. CDR3 loop: CASSRQGNTEAFF. The CDR3 nucleotides are TGTGCCAGCAGCCGACAGGGAAACACTGAAGCTTTCTTT.

In its sample, this clone was seen many times. The CDR3 DNA reads as TGTGCCAGCTCACCTCCCAGCTCCTACGAGCAGTACTTC. It translates to CASSPPSSYEQYF. This chain joins TRBV18 and TRBJ2-7; D is undetermined. The CDR3 covers 13 residues. Germline V gene lookup returns CDR1 KGHSH and CDR2 LQKENI. Trimming shortened V by 3 bases and J by 0 bases, and 6 bases separated the two germline ends.

The gene calls are TRBV3-1 (or the pseudogene TRBV3-2) and TRBJ1-1, with TRBD1 as a possible D gene (5 bases). V was clipped by 0 bases and J by 0 bases, with 17 bases between them. In germline, CDR1 is LGHDT, CDR2 YNNKEL (reference sequence). The CDR3 spans 18 residues. CDR3 region: CASSQDFQGLEMNTEAFF. CDR3 coding DNA: TGTGCCAGCAGCCAAGATTTCCAGGGCCTAGAGATGAACACTGAAGCTTTCTTT.

The chain joins TRBV5-1 to TRBJ2-5; 9 bases match TRBD1. V lost 0 bases, J lost 3 bases, and 6 bases stayed unmatched. Looked up from germline, CDR1 is SGHRS and CDR2 is YFSETQ. The CDR3 contains 16 residues. CDR3 sequence (DNA): TGCGCCAGCAGCTTGGCCCCACGGGACAGGGAAGAGACCCAGTACTTC. Amino acid sequence: CASSLAPRDREETQYF.

This chain connects TRBV11-2 to TRBJ1-1; D remains ambiguous. The germline V gene has CDR1 SGHAT and CDR2 FQNNGV. V was trimmed by 4 bases and J by 1 base, leaving 13 bases between them. This CDR3 has 15 residues. CDR3 DNA sequence: TGTGCCAGCAGCTCTGAAGGACGTCAGAACACTGAAGCTTTCTTT. Its translation: CASSSEGRQNTEAFF.

This clone was counted only a few times. The rearrangement links TRBV7-8 to TRBJ1-4, with D uncertain. CDR1 is SGHVS and CDR2 is FQNEAQ in the germline V gene. The CDR3 length is 15 residues. The germline V and J ends were trimmed by 2 bases and 8 bases, with 15 bases remaining between them. CDR3: CASSLPRSTGEKLFF. The CDR3 DNA reads as TGTGCCAGCAGCTTACCTCGTTCCACGGGGGAAAAACTGTTTTTT. Variable domain in full (rest from reference TRBV7-8 and TRBJ1-4): GAGVSQSPRYKVAKRGQDVALRCDPISGHVSLFWYQQALGQGPEFLTYFQNEAQLDKSGLPSDRFFAERPEGSVSTLKIQRTQQEDSAVYLCASSLPRSTGEKLFFGSGTQLSVL.

This chain connects TRBV7-9 to TRBJ1-2, with TRBD1 as a possible D gene (6 bases). The germline V and J ends were trimmed by 1 base and 3 bases, with 12 bases remaining between them. The CDR3 runs to 15 residues. CDR1 is SEHNR and CDR2 is FQNEAQ in the germline V gene (reference sequence). The CDR3 DNA sequence: TGTGCCAGCAGCTTAGGAGGGCAGGGGCACTATGGCTACACCTTC. Residues: CASSLGGQGHYGYTF.

V is TRBV7-2 and J is TRBJ1-2, with 7 bases aligning to TRBD1. Germline assignment: CDR1 SGHTA and CDR2 FQGNSA. V was clipped by 2 bases and J by 6 bases; unmatched bases: 3. This CDR3 contains 13 residues. The CDR3 loop is CASSLLQGDGYTF. The CDR3 DNA reads as TGTGCCAGCAGCTTACTCCAGGGGGATGGCTACACCTTC.

The chain joins TRBV29-1 to TRBJ1-1, with D hard to call. V dropped 4 bases and J dropped 2 bases, with 2 bases sitting between them. CDR1 and CDR2 from the germline V gene are SQVTM and ANQGSEA. CDR3 length: 10 amino acids. CDR3 amino acids: CSVGNTEAFF. The CDR3 DNA reads TGCAGCGTTGGAAACACTGAAGCTTTCTTT.

The V call is TRBV5-1, the J call TRBJ2-1; no definite D call. CDR3 length: 15 residues. Between the trimmed V and J ends, which lost 4 bases and 4 bases, there was a span of 15 bases. Germline V gene sequence: CDR1 SGHRS, CDR2 YFSETQ. The CDR3 sequence: CASSPNPGSYNEQFF. The CDR3 bases are TGCGCCAGCAGCCCAAACCCCGGGTCATACAATGAGCAGTTCTTC.

The chain links TRBV7-9 to TRBJ1-2; D unclear. Looked up from germline, CDR1 is SEHNR and CDR2 is FQNEAQ (reference sequence). The CDR3 is made up of 12 amino acids. Trimming shortened V by 5 bases and J by 5 bases, and 9 bases separated the two germline ends. The CDR3 region is CASSGGVYGYTF. DNA of the CDR3: TGTGCCAGCAGCGGCGGAGTATATGGCTACACCTTC.

The V and J genes are TRBV18 and TRBJ2-3; 9 nucleotides line up with TRBD1. The trim removed 4 bases at V and 6 bases at J, leaving 8 bases unmatched. Germline lookup yields CDR1 KGHSH and CDR2 LQKENI. The CDR3 has 15 amino acids. The CDR3 bases are TGTGCCAGCTCACTACCGGGACAGGGAAGCGATACGCAGTATTTT. Encoded protein: CASSLPGQGSDTQYF.

The V and J genes are TRBV5-1 and TRBJ1-2; 7 bases agree with TRBD1. Trimming cost V 2 bases and J 6 bases; bases outside gene matches: 4. This CDR3 has 13 amino acids. Germline values: CDR1 SGHRS, CDR2 YFSETQ. This chain's CDR3 is CASSLGGEDGYTF. The CDR3 DNA reads TGCGCCAGCAGCTTAGGGGGCGAGGATGGCTACACCTTC.

The chain combines TRBV14 with TRBJ2-7; tentative D call: TRBD2 (6 bases). The V gene's germline CDR1 is SGHDN and CDR2 FVKESK. The CDR3 totals 17 residues. The V end was cut by 5 bases, the J end by 1 base, with 21 bases between. For the CDR3, the DNA is TGTGCCAGCAGCAGAGGGCCCTGGGGAGGTATGTCCTACGAGCAGTACTTC. Translated: CASSRGPWGGMSYEQYF.

The V call is TRBV13, the J call TRBJ1-3; D gene ambiguous. This CDR3 spans 12 amino acids. The germline V gene has CDR1 PRHDT and CDR2 FYEKMQ (reference sequence). The V gene lost 5 bases and the J gene lost 9 bases, with 11 bases spanning the gap. CDR3 bases: TGTGCCAGCAGCCCCACCCCGGGCACCATATATTTT. As protein: CASSPTPGTIYF.

The V and J genes are TRBV6-6 and TRBJ1-2; TRBD1 matches at 7 bases. Germline V CDR1 and CDR2: MNHNY, SVGAGI (reference sequence). The CDR3 extends over 13 amino acids. After removal of 6 bases from V and 4 bases from J, the junction contained 5 bases not matched to a gene. CDR3 sequence reads: CASSQQGPYGYTF. Written as DNA, the CDR3 is TGTGCCAGCAGCCAACAGGGGCCCTATGGCTACACCTTC.

This chain links TRBV5-5 with TRBJ1-2; no clear D gene. Germline CDR1 is SGHKS and CDR2 is YYEKEE (reference sequence). CDR3 length: 13 amino acids. V was clipped by 5 bases and J by 7 bases, with 15 bases between them. CDR3 nucleotide sequence: TGTGCCAGCAGTCTAGAGATTATGCTTGGCTACACCTTC. This gives the protein CASSLEIMLGYTF.

This rearrangement joins TRBV19 to TRBJ1-2; D possibly corresponds to TRBD1 (5 bases). From germline, CDR1 is LNHDA and CDR2 SQIVND (reference sequence). The V and J ends lost 5 bases and 0 bases respectively, with 13 bases between them. The CDR3 length is 15 residues. The CDR3 spells CASSVGQASNYGYTF. The CDR3, as DNA: TGTGCCAGTAGTGTCGGACAAGCCTCTAACTATGGCTACACCTTC. Drawing the rest from reference TRBV19 and TRBJ1-2, the complete variable domain is DGGITQSPKYLFRKEGQNVTLSCEQNLNHDAMYWYRQDPGQGLRLIYYSQIVNDFQKGDIAEGYSVSREKKESFPLTVTSAQKNPTAFYLCASSVGQASNYGYTFGSGTRLTVV.

This rearrangement joins TRBV2 to TRBJ1-5; unclear D gene. The CDR3 totals 14 residues. Trimming cost V 4 bases and J 7 bases, with 14 bases left between them. CDR1 SNHLY and CDR2 FYNNEI come from the germline V gene. CDR3 residues: CASSVSGTEQPQHF. The CDR3 coding sequence is TGTGCCAGCAGTGTAAGCGGAACGGAACAGCCCCAGCATTTT. The full variable domain, in which reference TRBV2 and TRBJ1-5 provide the parts outside the CDR3, is EPEVTQTPSHQVTQMGQEVILRCVPISNHLYFYWYRQILGQKVEFLVSFYNNEISEKSEIFDDQFSVERPDGSNFTLKIRSTKLEDSAMYFCASSVSGTEQPQHFGDGTRLSIL.

The chain recombines TRBV4-1 with TRBJ2-1, with TRBD2 matching over 11 bases. There are 17 residues in the CDR3. The germline V gene encodes CDR1 MGHRA and CDR2 YSYEKL. V lost 4 bases and J lost 4; bases outside the gene matches: 9. CDR3: CASSPYLAGGIYNEQFF. Here the CDR3 DNA reads TGCGCCAGCAGCCCTTATTTAGCGGGGGGGATTTACAATGAGCAGTTCTTC.